Below are 23 T cell receptor beta chains sequenced from a single sample in a study of cytomegalovirus exposure and HLA in healthy donors. Clones were read by immunoSEQ multiplex PCR, and TCRdb kept only the in-frame ones, dropping some. The sample yields tens of thousands of clones, 94% seen once. Specimen: PBMCs. The receptors come from a woman in her late teens or twenties in good health and CMV-seronegative.

This clone was picked up one time. The rearrangement joins TRBV6-5 to TRBJ2-1; D uncertain. CDR3 length: 14 residues. Trimming left V 6 bases short and J 0 bases short, with 9 bases between. CDR1 is MNHEY, CDR2 SVGAGI, per germline. CDR3 bases: TGTGCCAGCAGGGCTGCCAGCTCCTACAATGAGCAGTTCTTC. Amino acids: CASRAASSYNEQFF.

The CDR3: CASSLAPGGLTEAFF. CDR3 in DNA: TGCGCCAGCAGCTTGGCCCCAGGGGGCCTCACTGAAGCTTTCTTT. The chain has TRBV5-1 and TRBJ1-1; 8 nucleotides align to TRBD1. Germline CDR1 and CDR2: SGHRS and YFSETQ. This CDR3 is 15 amino acids long. V lost 0 bases, J lost 4 bases, and 5 bases stayed unmatched.

This clone was seen a handful of times. As DNA, the CDR3 is TGTGCCAGCAGTTTTGCTGGGGCGAGCAATCAGCCCCAGCATTTT. Residues: CASSFAGASNQPQHF. V gene TRBV28 combines with J gene TRBJ1-5, with D possibly being TRBD1 (5 bases). The CDR3 has 15 residues. Germline-derived CDR1 and CDR2 are MDHEN and SYDVKM. V lost 3 bases and J lost 1, with 10 bases in between.

The rearrangement uses TRBV21-1 and TRBJ1-2. TRBV21-1 is a pseudogene segment. This CDR3 is built from 15 residues. CDR3 nucleotides: TGTGCCAGCAGCAGCCCGGGGGTGGGCTACTATGGCTACACCTTC. Translation gives CASSSPGVGYYGYTF.

CDR3 residues: CVRSRVRGRRELFF. The DNA of the CDR3 is TGTGTCAGAAGCCGAGTCAGGGGGCGCCGGGAGCTGTTTTTT. The chain joins TRBV7-5 to TRBJ2-2; no DNA check was done on the table's D call, TRBD1. TRBV7-5 is labeled a pseudogene. The CDR3 extends over 14 amino acids.

V gene TRBV29-1 combines with J gene TRBJ2-7; a possible D gene is TRBD1 (6 bases). Germline V gives CDR1 SQVTM, CDR2 ANQGSEA. V was pared by 2 bases and J by 7 bases, with 12 bases between. The CDR3 length is 12 residues. CDR3 bases: TGCAGCGTTGAAAGGGGGATAGGGGAGCAGTACTTC. It encodes CSVERGIGEQYF.

The rearrangement uses TRBV5-6 and TRBJ1-2; weak D call: TRBD1 (5 bases). Germline V gene sequence: CDR1 SGHDT, CDR2 YYEEEE. Trimming took 0 bases from V and 6 from J, leaving 15 bases between them. The CDR3 contains 15 residues. The DNA of the CDR3 is TGTGCCAGCAGCTTGGAGGGGTGGGCAGGGCATGGCTACACCTTC. Amino acid sequence: CASSLEGWAGHGYTF.

The chain uses TRBV5-1 and TRBJ2-1; the match to TRBD1 covers 8 bases. The CDR3 has 16 residues. Trimming cost V 4 bases and J 6 bases; bases outside gene matches: 12. Germline V gives CDR1 SGHRS, CDR2 YFSETQ. CDR3 nucleotides: TGCGCCAGCAGCCTGGCGACAGGGGAAGGGGGCAATGAGCAGTTCTTC. It codes for CASSLATGEGGNEQFF.

V usage is TRBV10-3 and J usage is TRBJ1-5; perhaps TRBD1 as D (5 bases). With 6 bases removed from V and 6 bases from J, the gap between germline ends came to 15 bases. The CDR3 spans 14 residues. The germline CDR1 and CDR2 sequences are ENHRY and SYGVKD. DNA of the CDR3: TGTGCCATCAGGGGGGGGGAATTTGGTCAGCCCCAGCATTTT. Translation gives CAIRGGEFGQPQHF.

The chain joins TRBV7-9 to TRBJ2-7, with TRBD1 matching 7 bases. Looked up from germline, CDR1 is SEHNR and CDR2 is FQNEAQ (reference sequence). The CDR3 length is 14 residues. The V and J ends lost 5 bases and 5 bases, in that order; junction bases with no gene match: 9. This chain's CDR3 is CASSKDRVKNEQYF. In DNA form, the CDR3 reads TGTGCCAGCAGCAAAGACAGGGTCAAAAACGAGCAGTACTTC.

The chain combines TRBV5-1 with TRBJ2-6; D possibly corresponds to TRBD1 (6 bases). The V end was cut by 4 bases, the J end by 2 bases, with 10 bases between. From germline, CDR1 is SGHRS and CDR2 YFSETQ. The CDR3 has 15 residues. The CDR3 reads CASSEQGAGANVLTF. CDR3 in DNA: TGCGCCAGCAGCGAACAGGGTGCTGGGGCCAACGTCCTGACTTTC. The full variable domain, its missing parts supplied by reference TRBV5-1 and TRBJ2-6, is KAGVTQTPRYLIKTRGQQVTLSCSPISGHRSVSWYQQTPGQGLQFLFEYFSETQRNKGNFPGRFSGRQFSNSRSEMNVSTLELGDSALYLCASSEQGAGANVLTFGAGSRLTVL.

The chain has TRBV7-3 and TRBJ1-6; 9 nucleotides align to TRBD1. Losses at the gene ends were 1 base for V and 6 bases for J; bases not matched to a gene: 7. The CDR3 runs to 17 residues. CDR1 SGHTA and CDR2 FQGTGA come from the germline V gene. The CDR3 nucleotides are TGTGCCAGCAGCTTAAATCAGGGACAGGGACCTAATTCACCCCTCCACTTT. Translating it yields CASSLNQGQGPNSPLHF. Full variable domain (missing parts from reference TRBV7-3 and TRBJ1-6): GAGVSQTPSNKVTEKGKYVELRCDPISGHTALYWYRQSLGQGPEFLIYFQGTGAADDSGLPNDRFFAVRPEGSVSTLKIQRTERGDSAVYLCASSLNQGQGPNSPLHFGNGTRLTVT.

The chain couples TRBV23-1 to TRBJ2-7; 9 bases are a match to TRBD1. TRBV23-1 is reported as an ORF; its role is uncertain. The CDR3 consists of 18 residues. After removal of 6 bases from V and 4 bases from J, the junction contained 19 bases not matched to a gene. The CDR3 loop is CASRRVHRGDRVAYEQYF. The CDR3 bases are TGCGCCAGCAGACGAGTTCATAGGGGGGACAGGGTTGCGTACGAGCAGTACTTC.

This chain connects TRBV9 to TRBJ1-1; D unresolved. The germline V gene has CDR1 SGDLS and CDR2 YYNGEE. This CDR3 is 14 amino acids long. V dropped 0 bases and J dropped 1 base, with 7 bases sitting between them. The CDR3 region is CASSVDSRNTEAFF. In DNA, the CDR3 is TGTGCCAGCAGCGTAGACTCGCGGAACACTGAAGCTTTCTTT.

This rearrangement joins TRBV9 to TRBJ2-1, with 12 bases that match TRBD2. The V gene end was trimmed by 6 bases and the J gene end by 8 bases; junction bases not matched to a gene: 12. Germline CDR1 and CDR2: SGDLS and YYNGEE. This CDR3 region has 16 residues. The DNA for the CDR3 is TGTGCCAGCAACTTAGGGTCTAGCGGGGGGGCCCATGAGCAGTTCTTC. Translated: CASNLGSSGGAHEQFF.

The chain links TRBV9 to TRBJ2-2; D might be TRBD2 (5 bases). Trimming took off 7 bases at V and 6 bases at J, with 10 bases between the two ends. Germline V lookup: CDR1 SGDLS, CDR2 YYNGEE. This CDR3 contains 12 residues. The CDR3 region is CASEGDSGELFF. CDR3 nucleotide sequence: TGTGCCAGCGAGGGAGACTCCGGGGAGCTGTTTTTT. The full variable domain, rest sourced from reference TRBV9 and TRBJ2-2, is DSGVTQTPKHLITATGQRVTLRCSPRSGDLSVYWYQQSLDQGLQFLIQYYNGEERAKGNILERFSAQQFPDLHSELNLSSLELGDSALYFCASEGDSGELFFGEGSRLTVL.

This sequence joins TRBV14 and TRBJ1-3, with D possibly matching TRBD1 (5 bases). This CDR3 contains 14 residues. Deletions cut 4 bases from V and 1 base from J, with 8 bases between. Germline CDR1 and CDR2: SGHDN and FVKESK. CDR3 bases: TGTGCCAGCAGCCTTCAGGGTTCTGGAAACACCATATATTTT. Translated, it gives CASSLQGSGNTIYF.

The J gene is TRBJ1-1, the V gene TRBV5-1; 12 nucleotides agree with TRBD1. This CDR3 has 15 residues. Germline values: CDR1 SGHRS, CDR2 YFSETQ. The V and J ends lost 3 bases and 6 bases, in that order; junction bases with no gene match: 6. CDR3 sequence: CASSWGDRGPSEAFF. DNA for the CDR3: TGCGCCAGCAGCTGGGGGGACAGGGGGCCGTCTGAAGCTTTCTTT.

The chain joins TRBV6-5 to TRBJ1-1, with D maybe TRBD1 (5 bases). V lost 4 bases, J lost 3 bases, and 15 bases lay in between. The CDR3 consists of 15 residues. Germline CDR1 reads MNHEY; CDR2 reads SVGAGI. CDR3 nucleotide sequence: TGTGCCAGCAGTTTAAAAAACAGGATCCACACTGAAGCTTTCTTT. Encoded protein: CASSLKNRIHTEAFF.

This chain connects TRBV6-1 to TRBJ1-5; no firm D call. CDR1 MNHNS and CDR2 SASEGT come from the germline V gene. V lost 6 bases to trimming and J lost 5 bases, with 11 bases between them. The CDR3 contains 13 residues. Written as DNA, the CDR3 is TGTGCCAGCAGGCAGAAGTCAGATCAGCCCCAGCATTTT. Protein: CASRQKSDQPQHF.

This clone showed up just once. The chain carries TRBV10-3 and TRBJ2-7; 10 bases agree with TRBD1. Trimming took 7 bases from V and 5 from J; bases not matched to a gene: 8. Germline-derived CDR1 and CDR2 are ENHRY and SYGVKD. This CDR3 spans 14 amino acids. The CDR3 DNA sequence: TGTGCCATCAAGGGCGGGACAGGGGTGCACGAGCAGTACTTC. Residues: CAIKGGTGVHEQYF.

V usage is TRBV15 and J usage is TRBJ1-2, with TRBD1 identical over 7 bases. The V gene end was trimmed by 3 bases and the J gene end by 4 bases; junction bases not matched to a gene: 5. Germline V gives CDR1 LNHNV, CDR2 YYDKDF (reference sequence). CDR3 length: 14 residues. In DNA, the CDR3 is TGTGCCACCAGCAGCGCGACAGGGCCCTATGGCTACACCTTC. Translated: CATSSATGPYGYTF.

This clone was seen just once. The chain employs TRBV7-2 and TRBJ2-5; D is perhaps TRBD1 (5 bases). CDR3 length equals 14 residues. Germline V gene lookup returns CDR1 SGHTA and CDR2 FQGNSA. Trimming stripped 0 bases from V and 2 bases from J, with 7 bases between. The CDR3 region has the DNA TGTGCCAGCAGCTTAGCGGGGCAACAAGAGACCCAGTACTTC. The encoded protein is CASSLAGQQETQYF.